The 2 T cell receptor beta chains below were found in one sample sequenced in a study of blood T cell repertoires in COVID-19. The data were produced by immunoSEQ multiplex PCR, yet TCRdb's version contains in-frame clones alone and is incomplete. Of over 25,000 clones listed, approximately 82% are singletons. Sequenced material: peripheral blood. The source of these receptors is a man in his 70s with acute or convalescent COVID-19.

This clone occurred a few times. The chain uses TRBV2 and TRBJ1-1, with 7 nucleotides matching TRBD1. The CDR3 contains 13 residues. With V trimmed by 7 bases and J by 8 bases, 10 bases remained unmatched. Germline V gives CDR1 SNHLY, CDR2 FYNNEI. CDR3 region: CASNRGTVGEAFF. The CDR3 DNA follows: TGTGCCAGCAACCGGGGGACAGTTGGAGAAGCTTTCTTT.

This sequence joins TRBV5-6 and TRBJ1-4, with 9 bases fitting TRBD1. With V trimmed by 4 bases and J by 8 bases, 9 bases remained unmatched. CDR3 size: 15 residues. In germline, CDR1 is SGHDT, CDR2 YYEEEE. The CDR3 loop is CASSEGGQGKEKLFF. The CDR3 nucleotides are TGTGCCAGCAGCGAAGGGGGACAGGGAAAAGAAAAACTGTTTTTT.